These 18 T cell receptor beta chains were all obtained from the same sample, sequenced in a study of blood T cell repertoires in COVID-19. Sequenced by immunoSEQ multiplex PCR; TCRdb stores in-frame clones only, minus some. The sample holds approximately 130,000 clones, around three quarters seen once. What was sequenced was peripheral blood. The receptors originated from a human donor in a cohort sampled during active COVID-19.

The CDR3 region is CASSLGGGAYEQYF. The CDR3 DNA sequence: TGTGCCAGCAGCTTAGGCGGGGGGGCGTACGAGCAGTACTTC. The rearrangement joins TRBV13 to TRBJ2-7, with 8 nucleotides matching TRBD2. Germline V gene lookup returns CDR1 PRHDT and CDR2 FYEKMQ (reference sequence). The CDR3 contains 14 residues. V lost 0 bases and J lost 4; bases outside the gene matches: 2. Complete variable domain (other parts from reference TRBV13 and TRBJ2-7): AAGVIQSPRHLIKEKRETATLKCYPIPRHDTVYWYQQGPGQDPQFLISFYEKMQSDKGSIPDRFSAQQFSDYHSELNMSSLELGDSALYFCASSLGGGAYEQYFGPGTRLTVT.

The chain combines TRBV5-6 with TRBJ1-1; 9 bases align to TRBD1. In germline, CDR1 is SGHDT, CDR2 YYEEEE. This CDR3 is 14 amino acids long. The J segment lost 7 bases and the V segment lost 4 bases, leaving 8 bases of the junction unmatched. The CDR3 sequence is CASSPDRGFGEAFF. CDR3 bases: TGTGCCAGCAGCCCCGACAGGGGGTTCGGTGAAGCTTTCTTT.

The chain carries TRBV2 and TRBJ2-7, with D unresolved. Per the germline V gene, CDR1 is SNHLY and CDR2 is FYNNEI. V lost 4 bases to trimming and J lost 6 bases, with 13 bases between them. The CDR3 consists of 13 residues. The CDR3 protein is CASSVYQALEQYF. Here the CDR3 DNA reads TGTGCCAGCAGTGTGTACCAGGCCCTCGAGCAGTACTTC.

This chain uses TRBV9 with TRBJ2-2; maybe TRBD2 (7 bases). The germline V gene has CDR1 SGDLS and CDR2 YYNGEE. The V and J ends lost 0 bases and 4 bases respectively, with 10 bases between them. The CDR3 is 15 residues long. The CDR3 nucleotides are TGTGCCAGCAGCGTAGCGGGGGGCCCCACCGGGGAGCTGTTTTTT. Its protein is CASSVAGGPTGELFF. Together with reference TRBV9 and TRBJ2-2, the CDR3 gives the full variable domain: DSGVTQTPKHLITATGQRVTLRCSPRSGDLSVYWYQQSLDQGLQFLIQYYNGEERAKGNILERFSAQQFPDLHSELNLSSLELGDSALYFCASSVAGGPTGELFFGEGSRLTVL.

This clone showed up just once. The chain couples TRBV7-6 to TRBJ2-7; 9 bases align to TRBD1. The V segment lost 5 bases and the J segment 1 base; nucleotides outside the gene matches: 3. The CDR3 contains 14 residues. Germline assignment: CDR1 SGHVS and CDR2 FNYEAQ. The CDR3 reads CASSLQGASYEQYF. CDR3 DNA: TGTGCCAGCAGCCTACAGGGGGCGTCCTACGAGCAGTACTTC.

The chain employs TRBV5-4 and TRBJ1-1, with 9 nucleotides matching TRBD1. CDR3 length equals 15 residues. The germline CDR1 and CDR2 sequences are SGHNT and YYREEE (reference sequence). V trimming: 2 bases; J trimming: 7 bases; junction bases outside the gene matches: 9. The CDR3 bases are TGTGCCAGCAGCTTTTGGACCGGGACAGGGAATGAAGCTTTCTTT. It translates to CASSFWTGTGNEAFF. Drawing the rest from reference TRBV5-4 and TRBJ1-1, the complete variable domain is ETGVTQSPTHLIKTRGQQVTLRCSSQSGHNTVSWYQQALGQGPQFIFQYYREEENGRGNFPPRFSGLQFPNYSSELNVNALELDDSALYLCASSFWTGTGNEAFFGQGTRLTVV.

This chain joins TRBV5-1 and TRBJ2-7; 12 bases align to TRBD1. The CDR3 is made up of 15 amino acids. Germline loops: CDR1 SGHRS, CDR2 YFSETQ. Trimming removed 4 bases from V and 7 bases from J; junction bases left unmatched: 9. CDR3 sequence (DNA): TGCGCCAGCAGCGTGGGACAGGGGGCTTTGGGTGAGCAGTACTTC. Its protein is CASSVGQGALGEQYF. Looking up the rest from reference TRBV5-1 and TRBJ2-7 gives the full variable domain: KAGVTQTPRYLIKTRGQQVTLSCSPISGHRSVSWYQQTPGQGLQFLFEYFSETQRNKGNFPGRFSGRQFSNSRSEMNVSTLELGDSALYLCASSVGQGALGEQYFGPGTRLTVT.

The chain carries TRBV3-1 (or the pseudogene TRBV3-2) and TRBJ1-2, with unresolved D. Germline V gives CDR1 LGHDT, CDR2 YNNKEL (reference sequence). V lost 4 bases and J 4 bases, leaving 10 bases between the germline ends. CDR3 length: 13 residues. In DNA, the CDR3 is TGTGCCAGCAGCCGTGACATGTTCTATGGCTACACCTTC. Translating gives CASSRDMFYGYTF.

In its sample, this clone was seen a few times. This chain joins TRBV19 and TRBJ1-1; 9 bases align to TRBD1. CDR1 and CDR2 from the germline V gene are LNHDA and SQIVND (reference sequence). V lost 7 bases, J lost 5 bases, and 8 bases stayed unmatched. The CDR3 runs to 14 residues. CDR3 protein: CASTPGTGTTEAFF. CDR3 bases: TGTGCCAGTACCCCCGGGACAGGGACGACTGAAGCTTTCTTT. Looking up the rest from reference TRBV19 and TRBJ1-1 gives the full variable domain: DGGITQSPKYLFRKEGQNVTLSCEQNLNHDAMYWYRQDPGQGLRLIYYSQIVNDFQKGDIAEGYSVSREKKESFPLTVTSAQKNPTAFYLCASTPGTGTTEAFFGQGTRLTVV.

V is TRBV11-2 and J is TRBJ2-5; 9 nucleotides match TRBD2. V shed 3 bases, J shed 2 bases, and the junction held 7 bases outside the gene matches. The CDR3 totals 16 residues. CDR1 SGHAT and CDR2 FQNNGV come from the germline V gene. DNA for the CDR3: TGTGCCAGCAGCTTGGGGAGACTAGCGGCTCAAGAGACCCAGTACTTC. Its protein product is CASSLGRLAAQETQYF.

J is TRBJ2-5 and V is TRBV25-1; tentative D call: TRBD2 (6 bases). The CDR3 runs to 14 residues. V lost 5 bases to trimming and J lost 2 bases, with 12 bases between them. Germline V gene lookup returns CDR1 MGHDK and CDR2 SYGVNS. CDR3 amino acids: CASSPSGLQETQYF. The CDR3 nucleotides read TGTGCCAGCAGTCCCTCAGGACTACAAGAGACCCAGTACTTC.

The CDR3 protein is CASSQDHQNTGELFF. DNA for the CDR3: TGTGCCAGCAGCCAAGATCATCAGAACACCGGGGAGCTGTTTTTT. The chain is built from TRBV3-1 (or the pseudogene TRBV3-2) and TRBJ2-2, with D uncertain. This CDR3 region has 15 residues. The V end lost 0 bases, the J end lost 1 base, and 6 bases lay between the germline ends. The germline V gene encodes CDR1 LGHDT and CDR2 YNNKEL (reference sequence).

Written as DNA, the CDR3 is TGTGCCTGGAGCGCTCCCCGGGACAGGGGCCTTTGGGGCTACACCTTC. It codes for CAWSAPRDRGLWGYTF. The chain recombines TRBV30 with TRBJ1-2, with TRBD1 matching over 10 bases. CDR3 length equals 16 residues. Germline values: CDR1 GTSNPN, CDR2 SVGIG (reference sequence). J lost 8 bases, V lost 3 bases, and 15 bases had no gene match.

This rearrangement joins TRBV27 to TRBJ2-1; 8 positions agree with TRBD2. V lost 8 bases and J lost 0; bases outside the gene matches: 6. From germline, CDR1 is MNHEY and CDR2 SMNVEV (reference sequence). The CDR3 covers 15 residues. The CDR3 nucleotides read TGTGCCAGCCATCGGGGGGGAGTCTCCTACAATGAGCAGTTCTTC. It translates to CASHRGGVSYNEQFF.

The V and J genes are TRBV11-2 and TRBJ2-2, with 8 positions matching TRBD2. Germline CDR1 and CDR2: SGHAT and FQNNGV. The CDR3 spans 16 residues. V lost 2 bases, J lost 5 bases, and 7 bases stayed unmatched. The CDR3 reads CASSLSLQRGTGELFF. CDR3 DNA: TGTGCCAGCAGCTTAAGTCTCCAGCGGGGGACCGGGGAGCTGTTTTTT. Supplemented by reference TRBV11-2 and TRBJ2-2, the full variable domain reads EAGVAQSPRYKIIEKRQSVAFWCNPISGHATLYWYQQILGQGPKLLIQFQNNGVVDDSQLPKDRFSAERLKGVDSTLKIQPAKLEDSAVYLCASSLSLQRGTGELFFGEGSRLTVL.

V usage is TRBV5-1 and J usage is TRBJ2-5; 9 bases are a match to TRBD1. Trimming took 3 bases from V and 4 from J; bases not matched to a gene: 7. Germline V lookup: CDR1 SGHRS, CDR2 YFSETQ. This CDR3 comprises 15 residues. CDR3 region: CASSSGTGMRETQYF. CDR3 nucleotide sequence: TGCGCCAGCAGCTCCGGGACAGGGATGAGAGAGACCCAGTACTTC.

This clone was seen more than once but under ten times. The chain is built from TRBV5-1 and TRBJ2-1, with 7 nucleotides matching TRBD2. CDR3 length: 14 residues. Germline assignment: CDR1 SGHRS and CDR2 YFSETQ. The trim removed 4 bases at V and 5 bases at J, leaving 6 bases unmatched. The CDR3: CASSLLAADNEQFF. CDR3 nucleotide sequence: TGCGCCAGCAGCCTTCTAGCGGCAGACAATGAGCAGTTCTTC.

This clone appeared a few times. This rearrangement joins TRBV2 to TRBJ2-3, with 10 positions matching TRBD2. J lost 4 bases, V lost 4 bases, and 2 bases had no gene match. The CDR3 consists of 14 residues. In germline, CDR1 is SNHLY, CDR2 FYNNEI. CDR3 DNA: TGTGCCAGCAGTGTTAGCGGGGGGCCAGATACGCAGTATTTT. This encodes CASSVSGGPDTQYF.